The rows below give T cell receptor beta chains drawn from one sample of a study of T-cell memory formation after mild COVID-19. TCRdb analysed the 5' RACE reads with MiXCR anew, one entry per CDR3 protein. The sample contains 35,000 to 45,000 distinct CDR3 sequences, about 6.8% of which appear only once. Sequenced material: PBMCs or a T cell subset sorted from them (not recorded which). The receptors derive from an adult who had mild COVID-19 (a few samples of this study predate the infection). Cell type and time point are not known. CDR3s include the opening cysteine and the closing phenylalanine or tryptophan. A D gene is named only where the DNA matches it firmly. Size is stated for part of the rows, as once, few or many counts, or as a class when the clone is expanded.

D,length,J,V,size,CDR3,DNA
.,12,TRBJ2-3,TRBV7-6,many,CASSLSTDTQYF,TGTGCCAGCAGCTTAAGCACAGATACGCAGTATTTT
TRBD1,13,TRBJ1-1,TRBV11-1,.,CASRGQANTEAFF,TGTGCCAGCAGGGGACAGGCGAACACTGAAGCTTTCTTT
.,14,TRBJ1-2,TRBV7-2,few,CASSLRWGDYGYTF,TGTGCCAGCAGCTTAAGGTGGGGGGATTATGGCTACACCTTC
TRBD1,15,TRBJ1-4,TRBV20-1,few,CSALTPPDRGEKLFF,TGCAGTGCCCTAACCCCCCCGGACAGGGGAGAGAAACTGTTTTTT
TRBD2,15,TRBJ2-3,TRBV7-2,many,CASSFSGIGTDTQYF,TGTGCCAGCAGCTTTAGCGGGATTGGCACAGATACGCAGTATTTT
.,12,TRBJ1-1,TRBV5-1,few,CASKSGPTEAFF,TGCGCCAGCAAGAGCGGGCCAACTGAAGCTTTCTTT
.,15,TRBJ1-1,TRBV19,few,CASSPHPDRHTEAFF,TGTGCCAGTAGTCCGCACCCGGACAGACATACCGAAGCTTTCTTT
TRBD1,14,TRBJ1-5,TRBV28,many,CASSTGAGHQPQHF,TGTGCCAGCAGTACAGGGGCAGGGCACCAGCCCCAGCATTTT
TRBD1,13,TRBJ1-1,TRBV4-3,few,CASSRRGDTEAFF,TGCGCCAGCAGCCGCAGGGGGGACACTGAAGCTTTCTTT
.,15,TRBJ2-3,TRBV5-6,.,CASSLFGQSTDTQYF,TGTGCCAGCAGCTTGTTCGGACAGAGCACAGATACGCAGTATTTT
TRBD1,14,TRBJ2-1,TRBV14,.,CASSWTGQLDEQFF,TGTGCCAGCAGCTGGACAGGGCAATTGGATGAGCAGTTCTTC
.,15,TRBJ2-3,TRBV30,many,CAWSEGGTLAWGQYF,TGTGCCTGGAGTGAAGGAGGGACTCTCGCTTGGGGGCAGTATTTT
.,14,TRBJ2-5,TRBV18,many,CASSPQSSQETQYF,TGTGCCAGCTCACCACAAAGTTCCCAAGAGACCCAGTACTTC
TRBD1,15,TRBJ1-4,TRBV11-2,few,CASSLGPQTGQKLFF,TGTGCCAGCAGCTTAGGTCCACAGACAGGGCAAAAACTGTTTTTT
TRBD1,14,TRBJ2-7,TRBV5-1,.,CASSPGDREYEQYF,TGCGCCAGCAGCCCAGGGGACAGGGAGTACGAGCAGTACTTC
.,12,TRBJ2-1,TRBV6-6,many,CASSLVRNEQFF,TGTGCCAGCAGTTTGGTCCGGAATGAGCAGTTCTTC
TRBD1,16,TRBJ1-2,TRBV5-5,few,CASSLALGQNVYGYTF,TGTGCCAGCAGCTTGGCCTTGGGACAGAACGTCTATGGCTACACCTTC
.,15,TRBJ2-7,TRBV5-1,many,CASSLARVNSYEQYF,TGCGCCAGCAGCTTGGCCAGAGTTAACTCCTACGAGCAGTACTTC
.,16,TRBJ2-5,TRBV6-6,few,CASSAGDPRLQETQYF,TGTGCCAGCAGTGCAGGGGACCCAAGGTTGCAAGAGACCCAGTACTTC
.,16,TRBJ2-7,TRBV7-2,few,CASSLNRRGLKYEQYF,TGTGCCAGCAGCTTAAATCGCAGGGGCCTGAAGTACGAGCAGTACTTC
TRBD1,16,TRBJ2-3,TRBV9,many,CASSVALQGGTDTQYF,TGTGCCAGCAGCGTAGCTCTACAGGGGGGTACAGATACGCAGTATTTT
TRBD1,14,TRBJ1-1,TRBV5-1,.,CASSLGTGETEAFF,TGCGCCAGCAGCTTGGGGACAGGGGAAACTGAAGCTTTCTTT
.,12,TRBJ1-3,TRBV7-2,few,CASSLDKVTIYF,TGTGCCAGCAGCTTAGACAAGGTCACCATATATTTT
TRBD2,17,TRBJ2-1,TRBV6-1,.,CASVRASGGQAYNEQFF,TGTGCCAGCGTCAGGGCTAGCGGGGGACAAGCCTACAATGAGCAGTTCTTC
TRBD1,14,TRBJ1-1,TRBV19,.,CASSTYRGNTEAFF,TGTGCCAGTTCGACTTACAGGGGGAACACTGAAGCTTTCTTT
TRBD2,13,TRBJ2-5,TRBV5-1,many,CASTEVPGGTQYF,TGCGCCAGCACGGAGGTTCCGGGGGGGACCCAGTACTTC
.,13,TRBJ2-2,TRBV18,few,CASSPRGTGELFF,TGTGCCAGCTCACCCCGCGGGACCGGGGAGCTGTTTTTT
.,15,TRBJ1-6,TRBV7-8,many,CASSILTGSDSPLHF,TGTGCCAGCAGCATCCTAACAGGGTCGGATTCACCCCTCCACTTT
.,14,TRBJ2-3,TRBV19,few,CASSIKIPPDTQYF,TGTGCCAGTAGTATAAAGATACCGCCAGATACGCAGTATTTT
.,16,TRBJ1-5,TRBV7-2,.,CASSRGQRNSNQPQHF,TGTGCCAGCAGCCGGGGGCAAAGAAATAGCAATCAGCCCCAGCATTTT
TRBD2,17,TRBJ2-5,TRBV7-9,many,CASSPADYSGGLETQYF,TGTGCCAGCAGCCCGGCTGACTATAGCGGGGGACTGGAGACCCAGTACTTC
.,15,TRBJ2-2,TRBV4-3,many,CASSRQSGEAGELFF,TGCGCCAGCAGCCGCCAGTCCGGGGAAGCCGGGGAGCTGTTTTTT
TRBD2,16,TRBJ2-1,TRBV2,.,CASSGGLAGKGNEQFF,TGTGCCAGCAGTGGAGGCCTAGCGGGCAAAGGGAATGAGCAGTTCTTC
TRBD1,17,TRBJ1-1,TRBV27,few,CASSLSRPRDRGFEAFF,TGTGCCAGCAGCTTATCGCGCCCTCGGGACAGGGGGTTCGAAGCTTTCTTT
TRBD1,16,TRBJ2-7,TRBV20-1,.,CSARAPPGQGYYEQYF,TGCAGTGCTAGAGCGCCCCCGGGACAGGGATACTACGAGCAGTACTTC
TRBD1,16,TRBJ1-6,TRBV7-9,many,CASSPPAGGRNSPLHF,TGTGCCAGCAGCCCCCCGGCAGGGGGACGGAATTCACCCCTCCACTTT
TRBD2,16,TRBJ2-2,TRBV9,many,CASSPTSGTHTGELFF,TGTGCCAGCAGCCCAACTAGCGGGACGCACACCGGGGAGCTGTTTTTT
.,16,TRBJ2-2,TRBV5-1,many,CASSFGSAGFTGELFF,TGCGCCAGCAGCTTCGGAAGTGCGGGGTTCACCGGGGAGCTGTTTTTT
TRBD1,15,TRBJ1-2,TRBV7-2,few,CASSFIRTGEYGYTF,TGTGCCAGCAGCTTTATCAGGACAGGGGAATATGGCTACACCTTC
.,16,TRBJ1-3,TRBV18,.,CASSTRQQPSGNTIYF,TGTGCCAGCTCAACCAGACAGCAACCCTCTGGAAACACCATATATTTT
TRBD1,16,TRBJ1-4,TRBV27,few,CASRRGGGGTNEKLFF,TGTGCCAGCAGAAGAGGAGGGGGCGGCACTAATGAAAAACTGTTTTTT
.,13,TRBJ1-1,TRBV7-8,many,CASSLARTTEAFF,TGTGCCAGCAGCTTAGCCCGCACCACTGAAGCTTTCTTT
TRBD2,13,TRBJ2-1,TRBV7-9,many,CASSSTGGLEQFF,TGTGCCAGCAGCTCAACGGGAGGTCTTGAGCAGTTCTTC
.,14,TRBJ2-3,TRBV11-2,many,CASSQGASTDTQYF,TGTGCCAGCAGCCAAGGGGCTAGCACAGATACGCAGTATTTT
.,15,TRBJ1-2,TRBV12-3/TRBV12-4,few,CASSLEPGLGYGYTF,TGTGCCAGCAGTCTTGAGCCCGGGCTCGGCTATGGCTACACCTTC
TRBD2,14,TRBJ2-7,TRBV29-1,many,CSVLGLAGYDEQYF,TGCAGCGTCCTAGGACTAGCGGGATATGATGAGCAGTACTTC
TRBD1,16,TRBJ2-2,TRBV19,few,CASSIAPTGATGELFF,TGTGCCAGTAGTATAGCCCCGACAGGGGCCACCGGGGAGCTGTTTTTT
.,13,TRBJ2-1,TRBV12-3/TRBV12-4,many,CASSFFGGDEQFF,TGTGCCAGCAGTTTTTTTGGGGGAGATGAGCAGTTCTTC
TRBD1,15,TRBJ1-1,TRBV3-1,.,CASSQSDRANTEAFF,TGTGCCAGCAGCCAATCGGACAGGGCCAACACTGAAGCTTTCTTT